The 8 T cell receptor beta chains reported below all come from one sample, sequenced in a study of T cell responses to AZD1222 COVID-19 vaccine. Some clones are missing from TCRdb's copy, which holds only in-frame ones; the method was immunoSEQ multiplex PCR. The sample includes roughly 96,000 clones, roughly nine tenths of them seen just once. The sample was peripheral blood, taken on day 0 of AZD1222 vaccination. The receptors here all came from an adult in good health.

A single count supports this clone. The chain employs TRBV12-3 or TRBV12-4 and TRBJ1-1; 8 bases align to TRBD1. The CDR3 runs 13 residues. V shed 5 bases and J 5 bases; nucleotides not matched to a gene: 4. CDR3 DNA: TGTGCCAGCAGTAGGACAGGGAAGACTGAAGCTTTCTTT. This sequence encodes CASSRTGKTEAFF.

In this sample, this clone turned up once. This chain links TRBV5-1 with TRBJ2-1; 10 positions agree with TRBD2. The V gene end was trimmed by 3 bases and the J gene end by 9 bases; junction bases not matched to a gene: 12. The germline gives CDR1 SGHRS, CDR2 YFSETQ. This CDR3 spans 16 amino acids. This chain's CDR3 is CASSSSTSGELSEQFF. CDR3 DNA sequence: TGCGCCAGCAGCTCGTCAACTAGCGGGGAATTAAGTGAGCAGTTCTTC.

A remark on this clone: Compared with germline, one end of the junction differs, possibly owing to a read error. This chain connects TRBV6-1 to TRBJ2-7, with D perhaps TRBD1 (7 bases). The length of the CDR3 is 14 residues. From germline, CDR1 is MNHNS and CDR2 SASEGT. The CDR3 region is CASSERDSRVSIFF. CDR3 sequence (DNA): TGTGCCAGCAGTGAGCGGGACAGCCGCGTTTCTATTTTCTTC.

Only one count was recorded for this clone. The CDR3 protein is CASSLEGYTDTQYF. The CDR3 bases are TGCGCCAGCAGCTTGGAGGGATACACAGATACGCAGTATTTT. This sequence joins TRBV5-1 and TRBJ2-3; D is undetermined. CDR1 is SGHRS and CDR2 is YFSETQ in the germline V gene. V gave up 0 bases and J gave up 2 bases, with 7 bases separating them. The CDR3 contains 14 residues.

J is TRBJ1-1 and V is TRBV3-1 (or the pseudogene TRBV3-2); 8 bases line up with TRBD1. The CDR3 loop spans 15 amino acids. V gave up 4 bases and J gave up 3 bases; unmatched junction bases: 7. The germline CDR1 and CDR2 sequences are LGHDT and YNNKEL (reference sequence). The CDR3 region has the DNA TGTGCCAGCAGCCTTCAGGGGGCGTCTGACACTGAAGCTTTCTTT. Translation gives CASSLQGASDTEAFF.

The genes are TRBV6-2 or TRBV6-3 and TRBJ1-1; possibly TRBD1 for D (6 bases). Germline V lookup: CDR1 MNHEY, CDR2 SVGEGT. CDR3 length: 15 residues. Deletions cut 6 bases from V and 5 bases from J, with 19 bases between. The CDR3 coding sequence is TGTGCCAGCAGCCGATACAGGGTGGAATCGACTGAAGCTTTCTTT. Its protein product is CASSRYRVESTEAFF.

The genes are TRBV6-5 and TRBJ2-7, with D unresolved. CDR1 is MNHEY, CDR2 SVGAGI, per germline. Between the trimmed V and J ends, which lost 6 bases and 4 bases, there was a span of 10 bases. There are 12 residues in the CDR3. CDR3 protein: CASRSPVYEQYF. CDR3 coding DNA: TGTGCCAGCAGGTCCCCCGTTTACGAGCAGTACTTC.

The V call is TRBV7-9, the J call TRBJ1-1; no firm D call. The CDR3 has 13 amino acids. CDR1 and CDR2 from the germline V gene are SEHNR and FQNEAQ (reference sequence). Trimming pared 3 bases from V and 1 base from J, leaving 6 bases between. The CDR3 coding sequence is TGTGCCAGCAGCTTCGACGGGAACACTGAAGCTTTCTTT. Its translation: CASSFDGNTEAFF.